A single sample gave rise to the 30 T cell receptor beta chains below, sequenced in a study of lymphopenia after photon versus proton radiotherapy. Assay used: immunoSEQ multiplex PCR; TCRdb lists only in-frame clones, some missing. The table lists roughly 65,000 clones, roughly 93% of them singletons. The sequences come from peripheral blood, collected from a patient treated with photon-based radiotherapy. These receptors were collected from a woman in her seventies with pancreatic cancer.

The chain is built from TRBV28 and TRBJ1-1, with 8 nucleotides matching TRBD1. This CDR3 is 14 amino acids long. J lost 0 bases, V lost 7 bases, and 4 bases had no gene match. Germline CDR1 and CDR2: MDHEN and SYDVKM. This CDR3 reads CASIQGAMNTEAFF. For the CDR3, the DNA is TGTGCCAGCATTCAGGGGGCGATGAACACTGAAGCTTTCTTT.

The chain combines TRBV7-9 with TRBJ2-3; 10 nucleotides agree with TRBD2. The CDR3 consists of 16 residues. Germline assignment: CDR1 SEHNR and CDR2 FQNEAQ (reference sequence). Trimming cost V 5 bases and J 2 bases; bases outside gene matches: 7. Written as DNA, the CDR3 is TGTGCCAGCAGCCCTACCGGGACTAGCGTCACAGATACGCAGTATTTT. Amino acids: CASSPTGTSVTDTQYF. The variable domain in full, completed from reference TRBV7-9 and TRBJ2-3, reads DTGVSQNPRHKITKRGQNVTFRCDPISEHNRLYWYRQTLGQGPEFLTYFQNEAQLEKSRLLSDRFSAERPKGSFSTLEIQRTEQGDSAMYLCASSPTGTSVTDTQYFGPGTRLTVL.

Of note for this clone: At the DNA level, this CDR3 is encoded by other sequences in the same sample as well. This chain connects TRBV20-1 to TRBJ1-1; a weak D match, TRBD1 (5 bases). Trimming took 3 bases from V and 5 from J, leaving 7 bases between them. Germline V CDR1 and CDR2: DFQATT, SNEGSKA (reference sequence). The CDR3 spans 11 residues. CDR3 protein: CSARGGTEAFF. CDR3 nucleotide sequence: TGCAGTGCTAGGGGGGGGACTGAAGCTTTCTTT.

This sequence joins TRBV25-1 and TRBJ2-1, with 8 bases identical to TRBD1. Germline V gene sequence: CDR1 MGHDK, CDR2 SYGVNS. The CDR3 runs 14 residues. V gave up 6 bases and J gave up 2 bases; unmatched junction bases: 3. The CDR3 protein is CASRTGGPYNEQFF. CDR3 coding DNA: TGTGCCAGCAGAACAGGGGGTCCCTACAATGAGCAGTTCTTC.

The chain uses TRBV6-1 and TRBJ2-5; D is unclear. This CDR3 is 14 amino acids long. V gave up 1 base and J gave up 1 base, with 7 bases separating them. Germline V gene sequence: CDR1 MNHNS, CDR2 SASEGT. CDR3 sequence reads: CASSEGTLQETQYF. The CDR3 region has the DNA TGTGCCAGCAGTGAAGGGACCCTCCAAGAGACCCAGTACTTC.

The chain combines TRBV11-1 with TRBJ2-7; weak D call: TRBD1 (6 bases). CDR3 length: 14 residues. Trimming took 5 bases from V and 3 from J, leaving 14 bases between them. The germline V gene has CDR1 SGHAT and CDR2 FQDESV (reference sequence). The CDR3 DNA reads TGTGCCAGCAGCGAAACAGGGCTTGGCTACGAGCAGTACTTC. Encoded protein: CASSETGLGYEQYF.

The rearrangement uses TRBV27 and TRBJ2-1, with D possibly called TRBD1 or TRBD2 (5 bases each). CDR3 length equals 14 residues. Trimming removed 7 bases at V and 12 bases at J, with 22 bases between. CDR1 is MNHEY, CDR2 SMNVEV, per germline (reference sequence). CDR3 loop: CASTPLGDASRQFF. In nucleotides, the CDR3 is TGTGCCAGCACACCCCTGGGGGACGCCTCTCGGCAGTTCTTC.

The chain links TRBV9 to TRBJ2-7; D is unresolved. V was shortened by 3 bases and J by 2 bases, with 9 bases between the two germline ends. Germline CDR1 and CDR2: SGDLS and YYNGEE. The CDR3 covers 13 residues. The CDR3, as DNA: TGTGCCAGCAGCGCGCACCCCACCTACGAGCAGTACTTC. Its translation is CASSAHPTYEQYF.

This sequence joins TRBV29-1 and TRBJ2-1, with 13 bases identical to TRBD2. With 4 bases clipped from V and 0 bases from J, the junction kept 12 bases outside the gene matches. The V gene's germline CDR1 is SQVTM and CDR2 ANQGSEA. This CDR3 has 19 amino acids. CDR3 loop: CSVATSGRTAPGSYNEQFF. DNA of the CDR3: TGCAGCGTTGCGACTAGCGGGAGGACCGCACCGGGCTCCTACAATGAGCAGTTCTTC.

The chain employs TRBV4-3 and TRBJ2-2; D possibly corresponds to TRBD1 (6 bases). Trimming took 4 bases from V and 0 from J, leaving 9 bases between them. The CDR3 spans 15 residues. CDR1 and CDR2 from the germline V gene are LGHNA and YSLEER. Written as DNA, the CDR3 is TGCGCCAGCAGCCCGGACAGAACGAACACCGGGGAGCTGTTTTTT. Translation gives CASSPDRTNTGELFF.

CDR3 bases: TGTGCCAGTAGTATAGACACAGGGGTACCGAACACTGAAGCTTTCTTT. Residues: CASSIDTGVPNTEAFF. This chain joins TRBV19 and TRBJ1-1; 7 bases align to TRBD1. The CDR3 consists of 16 residues. The V gene's germline CDR1 is LNHDA and CDR2 SQIVND (reference sequence). The trim removed 0 bases at V and 1 base at J, leaving 5 bases unmatched.

The J gene is TRBJ2-3, the V gene TRBV7-2, with 16 nucleotides matching TRBD2. The germline gives CDR1 SGHTA, CDR2 FQGNSA. With 2 bases clipped from V and 6 bases from J, the junction kept 8 bases outside the gene matches. This CDR3 is 18 amino acids long. CDR3 amino acids: CASSLSGTSGRVGDTQYF. For the CDR3, the DNA is TGTGCCAGCAGCTTATCCGGGACTAGCGGGAGGGTCGGGGATACGCAGTATTTT. Based on the CDR3 plus reference TRBV7-2 and TRBJ2-3, the full variable domain is GAGVSQSPSNKVTEKGKDVELRCDPISGHTALYWYRQSLGQGLEFLIYFQGNSAPDKSGLPSDRFSAERTGGSVSTLTIQRTQQEDSAVYLCASSLSGTSGRVGDTQYFGPGTRLTVL.

The V call is TRBV5-1, the J call TRBJ1-3, with D unclear. Germline V lookup: CDR1 SGHRS, CDR2 YFSETQ. The CDR3 loop spans 15 amino acids. The ends were cut back, 0 bases at V and 0 bases at J, with 7 bases in the middle. CDR3 nucleotides: TGCGCCAGCAGCTTGGACGTTCGCTCTGGAAACACCATATATTTT. Translated: CASSLDVRSGNTIYF.

The chain uses TRBV18 and TRBJ2-2; D not resolved. The CDR3 runs to 14 residues. V was cut by 1 base and J by 6 bases, with 9 bases left in between. The germline gives CDR1 KGHSH, CDR2 LQKENI. DNA for the CDR3: TGTGCCAGCTCACCACTTTTTGTAGCCGGGGAGCTGTTTTTT. Amino acid sequence: CASSPLFVAGELFF. The variable domain in full, completed from reference TRBV18 and TRBJ2-2, reads NAGVMQNPRHLVRRRGQEARLRCSPMKGHSHVYWYRQLPEEGLKFMVYLQKENIIDESGMPKERFSAEFPKEGPSILRIQQVVRGDSAAYFCASSPLFVAGELFFGEGSRLTVL.

The chain links TRBV28 to TRBJ1-1, with 10 positions matching TRBD1. Trimming took 6 bases from V and 6 from J; bases not matched to a gene: 7. Germline CDR1 reads MDHEN; CDR2 reads SYDVKM. The CDR3 sequence is 14 residues long. CDR3 in amino acids: CASRPGQGISEAFF. The CDR3 DNA sequence: TGTGCCAGCAGGCCGGGACAGGGGATCTCTGAAGCTTTCTTT.

The CDR3 nucleotides are TGTGCCAGCTCACCGGGGCAGGGGCTAAGTGGAAACACCATATATTTT. This sequence encodes CASSPGQGLSGNTIYF. The rearrangement links TRBV18 to TRBJ1-3; D possibly corresponds to TRBD1 (6 bases). The germline V gene encodes CDR1 KGHSH and CDR2 LQKENI. The CDR3 runs 16 residues. Trimming shortened V by 3 bases and J by 3 bases, and 15 bases separated the two germline ends.

The chain joins TRBV4-3 to TRBJ2-1; 9 bases are a match to TRBD2. CDR1 and CDR2 (germline): LGHNA, YSLEER. The CDR3 is made up of 17 amino acids. Germline trimming cut 0 bases from V and 10 bases from J; bases unmatched to any gene: 13. The CDR3 DNA sequence: TGCGCCAGCAGCCAAGATAGCGGGAGAGGGGGGACTGGCGAGCAGTTCTTC. Translating gives CASSQDSGRGGTGEQFF.

The V call is TRBV27, the J call TRBJ2-3, with 7 bases fitting TRBD2. CDR1 and CDR2 (germline): MNHEY, SMNVEV (reference sequence). Trimming took 8 bases from V and 4 from J; bases not matched to a gene: 6. The CDR3 runs to 13 residues. In DNA, the CDR3 is TGTGCCAGCCCGGGACTACGCCCAGATACGCAGTATTTT. This codes for CASPGLRPDTQYF.

The chain employs TRBV4-2 and TRBJ2-7, with D tentatively TRBD1 (6 bases). This CDR3 spans 15 amino acids. CDR1 and CDR2 (germline): LGHNA, YNFKEQ. V gave up 0 bases and J gave up 4 bases, with 13 bases separating them. The CDR3 nucleotides are TGTGCCAGCAGCCAAGAGGGGACACTGATTTACGAGCAGTACTTC. This gives the protein CASSQEGTLIYEQYF.

This clone was observed a few times. The rearrangement links TRBV7-2 to TRBJ2-1; D call uncertain. Germline lookup yields CDR1 SGHTA and CDR2 FQGNSA. Between the trimmed V and J ends, which lost 4 bases and 4 bases, there was a span of 20 bases. This CDR3 has 17 amino acids. The DNA for the CDR3 is TGTGCCAGCAGCTCACATGGTTCTGCGGTCAGATACAATGAGCAGTTCTTC. It yields the protein CASSSHGSAVRYNEQFF. Combining the CDR3 with reference TRBV7-2 and TRBJ2-1 gives the whole variable domain GAGVSQSPSNKVTEKGKDVELRCDPISGHTALYWYRQSLGQGLEFLIYFQGNSAPDKSGLPSDRFSAERTGGSVSTLTIQRTQQEDSAVYLCASSSHGSAVRYNEQFFGPGTRLTVL.

V and J are TRBV7-8 and TRBJ2-7; 8 bases match TRBD2. V lost 5 bases and J lost 5; bases outside the gene matches: 11. The CDR3 runs 15 residues. Germline V lookup: CDR1 SGHVS, CDR2 FQNEAQ. The DNA for the CDR3 is TGTGCCAGCAGCGCCAACCTAGCGGGTATCCACGAGCAGTACTTC. It yields the protein CASSANLAGIHEQYF.

This chain's CDR3 is CASSSPGVQQPQHF. The CDR3 DNA reads as TGTGCCAGCAGCTCCCCAGGGGTACAACAGCCCCAGCATTTT. The chain is built from TRBV27 and TRBJ1-5; D possibly corresponds to TRBD1 (6 bases). CDR3 length: 14 amino acids. The V end lost 6 bases, the J end lost 7 bases, and 16 bases lay between the germline ends. Germline-derived CDR1 and CDR2 are MNHEY and SMNVEV (reference sequence).

This chain connects TRBV30 to TRBJ1-2; unclear D gene. Germline CDR1 GTSNPN, CDR2 SVGIG (reference sequence). The CDR3 runs 12 residues. V dropped 1 base and J dropped 6 bases, with 9 bases sitting between them. The CDR3 here is CAWSEGRDGYTF. The CDR3 DNA reads as TGTGCCTGGAGTGAGGGCAGAGATGGCTACACCTTC. The full variable domain, its missing parts supplied by reference TRBV30 and TRBJ1-2, is SQTIHQWPATLVQPVGSPLSLECTVEGTSNPNLYWYRQAAGRGLQLLFYSVGIGQISSEVPQNLSASRPQDRQFILSSKKLLLSDSGFYLCAWSEGRDGYTFGSGTRLTVV.

V is TRBV28 and J is TRBJ2-7; 9 bases agree with TRBD2. Germline V gives CDR1 MDHEN, CDR2 SYDVKM. Unmatched junction bases numbered 3, after V lost 2 bases and J lost 4 bases. The CDR3 sequence is 14 residues long. CDR3 in amino acids: CASSLLAGNYEQYF. CDR3 in DNA: TGTGCCAGCAGTTTACTAGCGGGGAATTACGAGCAGTACTTC.

V usage is TRBV7-6 and J usage is TRBJ2-3; weak D call: TRBD1 (5 bases). V lost 1 base and J 0 bases, leaving 11 bases between the germline ends. The CDR3 sequence is 16 residues long. Germline V lookup: CDR1 SGHVS, CDR2 FNYEAQ. In nucleotides, the CDR3 is TGTGCCAGCAGCTTAGAGGGGTACGCTAGCACAGATACGCAGTATTTT. Amino acids: CASSLEGYASTDTQYF.

The chain uses TRBV4-1 and TRBJ2-1, with D hard to call. Trimming pared 3 bases from V and 6 bases from J, leaving 18 bases between. CDR3 length equals 16 residues. The germline V gene encodes CDR1 MGHRA and CDR2 YSYEKL. CDR3 sequence reads: CASSQGISYDVNEQFF. The CDR3 nucleotides are TGCGCCAGCAGCCAGGGAATCAGCTACGATGTCAATGAGCAGTTCTTC.

The chain carries TRBV7-9 and TRBJ1-5, with no clear D. Germline CDR1 reads SEHNR; CDR2 reads FQNEAQ (reference sequence). Trimming left V 4 bases short and J 2 bases short, with 12 bases between. CDR3 length: 15 amino acids. The CDR3 DNA reads TGTGCCAGCAGCTACGGATCCGGGGGCAATCAGCCCCAGCATTTT. This gives the protein CASSYGSGGNQPQHF.

The chain links TRBV7-9 to TRBJ2-3; the D gene is possibly TRBD2 (6 bases). The CDR3 is 13 amino acids. Germline values: CDR1 SEHNR, CDR2 FQNEAQ (reference sequence). Trimming took 3 bases from V and 4 from J, leaving 8 bases between them. The CDR3 bases are TGTGCCAGCAGCTTGGGGGGTTCAGATACGCAGTATTTT. It is translated as CASSLGGSDTQYF.

The chain recombines TRBV5-6 with TRBJ2-2, with TRBD2 matching over 7 bases. CDR1 and CDR2 (germline): SGHDT, YYEEEE. The V segment lost 3 bases and the J segment 6 bases; nucleotides outside the gene matches: 14. The CDR3 is made up of 17 amino acids. The DNA of the CDR3 is TGTGCCAGCAGCTCGCTCGGGGGGAGGGAGCCCCCCGGGGAGCTGTTTTTT. Translating gives CASSSLGGREPPGELFF.

The J gene is TRBJ1-5, the V gene TRBV2; the D is unclear. This CDR3 has 13 amino acids. Germline lookup yields CDR1 SNHLY and CDR2 FYNNEI. The V gene lost 7 bases and the J gene lost 7 bases, with 14 bases spanning the gap. The CDR3, as DNA: TGTGCCAGCACCGCGGTAGGGTGGCAGCCCCAGCATTTT. This gives the protein CASTAVGWQPQHF.